This T cell receptor beta chain was recovered during a study of blood T cell repertoires in COVID-19. This CDR3 comprises 12 residues. The germline V gene encodes CDR1 SGHDT and CDR2 YYEEEE. V was cut by 4 bases and J by 4 bases, with 6 bases left in between. As processed by the authors: Reference gene primer amplification gave nucleated cell count estimates. Measured with immunoSEQ multiplex PCR; TCRdb has only the in-frame clones, and not every one. Clone size and V and J calls were adopted from that table, with D and trimming inferred from the DNA. The table lists roughly 49,000 clones, about 71% of them singletons.

The TCR was taken from a woman between 65 and 79 years old with acute or convalescent COVID-19. Sequenced material: peripheral blood. This chain links TRBV5-6 with TRBJ2-1; D remains unclear. CDR3 bases: TGTGCCAGCAGCCACACATACAATGAGCAGTTCTTC. Translated: CASSHTYNEQFF.